This TCR beta chain was identified during a study of cytomegalovirus exposure and HLA in healthy donors. PCR used 60 Vbeta primers and 13 Jbeta primers. Assay used: immunoSEQ multiplex PCR; TCRdb lists only in-frame clones, some missing. The sample consists of about 160,000 clones, roughly four fifths of them appearing once. J lost 5 bases, V lost 4 bases, and 14 bases had no gene match. This CDR3 is built from 16 residues. Germline values: CDR1 SGDLS, CDR2 YYNGEE. The chain combines TRBV9 with TRBJ2-7; TRBD1 agrees at 8 bases. This clonotype originated in a man in his forties or fifties in good health and CMV-seropositive. Sequencing was done on a sample of PBMCs. In DNA form, the CDR3 reads TGTGCCAGCAGCCCTCACTCACGGGACAGGTTCGACGAGCAGTACTTC. Translated: CASSPHSRDRFDEQYF.